A selection of T cell receptor beta chains follows, all from one sample in a study of blood T cell repertoires in COVID-19. Measured with immunoSEQ multiplex PCR; TCRdb has only the in-frame clones, and not every one. The sample lists over 120,000 clones; over 80% were seen once. Sequencing was carried out using PBMCs or T cells enriched from blood (not recorded which). These receptors were obtained from a man aged 60-69 years who had recovered from COVID-19. The CDR3 runs from the conserved cysteine through the conserved F or W. The D gene is left open where the match is weak. Not all rows give a size; the values are once, few, many and, for expanded clones, a class.

>NA|TRBJ2-7|TRBV7-8|TRBD1
TGTGCCAGCAGCCCAAAGACAGGGTTCTACGAGCAGTACTTC
CASSPKTGFYEQYF
>NA|TRBJ1-2|TRBV11-2|NA
TGTGCCAGCAGCTTACGGGGAACTAACTATGGCTACACCTTC
CASSLRGTNYGYTF
>NA|TRBJ2-3|TRBV19|NA
TGTGCCAGTAGTAGATACGGAGCCTTAACTAGCACAGATACGCAGTATTTT
CASSRYGALTSTDTQYF
>once|TRBJ2-7|TRBV19|NA
TGTGCCAGTAGGGGCCACTCCTACGAGCAGTACTTC
CASRGHSYEQYF
>NA|TRBJ2-5|TRBV18|TRBD2
TGTGCCAGCTCACCATGGACTAGCGGGGGGGGACAAGAGACCCAGTACTTC
CASSPWTSGGGQETQYF
>once|TRBJ2-2|TRBV30|TRBD2
TGTGCCTGGGTCCGACTAGCGGGAACCGGGGAGCTGTTTTTT
CAWVRLAGTGELFF
>NA|TRBJ1-2|TRBV25-1|NA
TGTGCCAGCAGGCCCCAGGGCCTCTGGGGCTACACCTTC
CASRPQGLWGYTF
>NA|TRBJ1-3|TRBV14|NA
TGTGCCAGCAGCAACTGGGGCGACTCTGGAAACACCATATATTTT
CASSNWGDSGNTIYF
>NA|TRBJ1-3|TRBV9|TRBD1
TGTGCCAGCAGCCTACGACAGGGGGCAATTTCTGGAAACACCATATATTTT
CASSLRQGAISGNTIYF
>NA|TRBJ1-2|TRBV20-1|NA
TGCAGTGCCGACGGGATGGGCGGCTACACCTTC
CSADGMGGYTF
>NA|TRBJ1-2|TRBV5-4|NA
TGTGCCAGCAGCGCCCCCTTGGAGGGCTACACCTTC
CASSAPLEGYTF
>NA|TRBJ1-6|TRBV28|NA
TGTGCCAGCAGTTTATCTGGGGGGTTCTCCTATAATTCACCCCTCCACTTT
CASSLSGGFSYNSPLHF
>NA|TRBJ2-3|TRBV5-1|NA
TGCGCCAGCAGCTTTTTAGCGGATGGGGGTACGCAGTATTTT
CASSFLADGGTQYF
>NA|TRBJ1-3|TRBV7-9|TRBD1
TGTGCCAGCAGCCCCGGGACAGGGGGAAACACCATATATTTT
CASSPGTGGNTIYF
>NA|TRBJ2-2|TRBV19|TRBD1
TGTGCCAGTAGTAACAGGGGGCACGGCGGGGAGCTGTTTTTT
CASSNRGHGGELFF
>NA|TRBJ2-1|TRBV5-4|NA
TGTGCCAGCAGCCCCGCGGGCGGGAAGTACAATGAGCAGTTCTTC
CASSPAGGKYNEQFF
>NA|TRBJ1-6|TRBV14|NA
TGTGCCAGCAGCCAAGATTGGGGCGATTCACCCCTCCACTTT
CASSQDWGDSPLHF
>NA|TRBJ2-3|TRBV5-6|NA
TGTGCCAGCAGCCCGGTGAGAGGCACAGATACGCAGTATTTT
CASSPVRGTDTQYF
>NA|TRBJ2-1|TRBV5-1|NA
TGCGCCAGCAGAATACAGGGAGCTTCGAATGAGCAGTTCTTC
CASRIQGASNEQFF
>NA|TRBJ2-3|TRBV30|TRBD1
TGTGCCCGAGGGGGCCCTTCTAGCACAGATACGCAGTATTTT
CARGGPSSTDTQYF